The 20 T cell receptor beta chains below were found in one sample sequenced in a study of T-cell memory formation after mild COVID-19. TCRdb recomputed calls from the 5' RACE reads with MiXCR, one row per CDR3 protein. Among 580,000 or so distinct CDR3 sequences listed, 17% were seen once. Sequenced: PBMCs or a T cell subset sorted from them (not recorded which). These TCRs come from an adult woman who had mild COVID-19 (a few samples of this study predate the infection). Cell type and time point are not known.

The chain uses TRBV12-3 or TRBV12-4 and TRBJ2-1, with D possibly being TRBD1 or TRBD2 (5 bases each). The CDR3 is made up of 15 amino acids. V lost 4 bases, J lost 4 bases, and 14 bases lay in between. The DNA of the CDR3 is TGTGCCAGCAGTTCCGAGGGGCGCCCGTACAATGAGCAGTTCTTC. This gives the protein CASSSEGRPYNEQFF.

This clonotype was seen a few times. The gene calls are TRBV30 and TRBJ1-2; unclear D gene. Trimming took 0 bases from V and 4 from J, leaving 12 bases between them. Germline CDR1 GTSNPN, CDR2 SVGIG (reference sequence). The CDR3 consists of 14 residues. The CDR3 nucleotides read TGTGCCTGGAGTGTAAAACTGGCGCTCTATGGCTACACCTTC. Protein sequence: CAWSVKLALYGYTF.

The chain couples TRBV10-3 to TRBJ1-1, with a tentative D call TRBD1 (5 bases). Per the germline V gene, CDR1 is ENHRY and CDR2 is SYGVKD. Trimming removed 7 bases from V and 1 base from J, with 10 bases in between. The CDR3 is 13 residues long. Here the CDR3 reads CAINQQENTEAFF. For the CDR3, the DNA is TGTGCCATCAACCAACAGGAGAACACTGAAGCTTTCTTT.

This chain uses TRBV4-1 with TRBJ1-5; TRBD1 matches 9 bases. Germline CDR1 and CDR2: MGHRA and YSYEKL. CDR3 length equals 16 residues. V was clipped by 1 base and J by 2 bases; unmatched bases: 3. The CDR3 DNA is TGCGCCAGCAGCCAAGGACAGGGGGTTGGCAATCAGCCCCAGCATTTT. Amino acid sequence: CASSQGQGVGNQPQHF.

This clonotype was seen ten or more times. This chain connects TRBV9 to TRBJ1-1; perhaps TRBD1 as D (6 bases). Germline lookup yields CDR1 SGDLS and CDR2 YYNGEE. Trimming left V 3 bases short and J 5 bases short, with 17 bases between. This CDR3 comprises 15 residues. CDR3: CASSGPRGAGTEAFF. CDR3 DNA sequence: TGTGCCAGCAGCGGTCCCAGGGGAGCAGGTACTGAAGCTTTCTTT.

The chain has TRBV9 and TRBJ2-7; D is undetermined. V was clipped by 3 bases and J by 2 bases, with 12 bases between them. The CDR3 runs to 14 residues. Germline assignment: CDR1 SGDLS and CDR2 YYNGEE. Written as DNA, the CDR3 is TGTGCCAGCAGCGAATACAGTTCCCCCTACGAGCAGTACTTC. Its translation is CASSEYSSPYEQYF. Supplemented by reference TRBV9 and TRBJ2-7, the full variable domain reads DSGVTQTPKHLITATGQRVTLRCSPRSGDLSVYWYQQSLDQGLQFLIQYYNGEERAKGNILERFSAQQFPDLHSELNLSSLELGDSALYFCASSEYSSPYEQYFGPGTRLTVT.

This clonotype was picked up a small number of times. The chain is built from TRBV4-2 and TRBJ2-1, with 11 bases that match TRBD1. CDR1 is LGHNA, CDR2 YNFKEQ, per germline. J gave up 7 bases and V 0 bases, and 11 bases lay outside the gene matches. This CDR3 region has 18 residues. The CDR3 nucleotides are TGTGCCAGCAGCCAAGATCCCCGGACAGGGGGCGCGGGGAATGAGCAGTTCTTC. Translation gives CASSQDPRTGGAGNEQFF.

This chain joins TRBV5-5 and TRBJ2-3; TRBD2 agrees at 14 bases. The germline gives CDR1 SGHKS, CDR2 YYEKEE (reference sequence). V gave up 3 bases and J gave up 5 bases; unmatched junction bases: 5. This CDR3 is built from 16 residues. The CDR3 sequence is CASSSGTSGRRDTQYF. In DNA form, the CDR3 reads TGTGCCAGCAGCTCCGGGACTAGCGGGAGAAGAGATACGCAGTATTTT.

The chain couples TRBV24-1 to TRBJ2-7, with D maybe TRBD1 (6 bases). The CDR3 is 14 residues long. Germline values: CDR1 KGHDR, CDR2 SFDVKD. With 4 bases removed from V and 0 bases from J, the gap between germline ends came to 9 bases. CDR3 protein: CATSETGRSYEQYF. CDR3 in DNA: TGTGCCACCAGTGAAACAGGGCGCTCCTACGAGCAGTACTTC.

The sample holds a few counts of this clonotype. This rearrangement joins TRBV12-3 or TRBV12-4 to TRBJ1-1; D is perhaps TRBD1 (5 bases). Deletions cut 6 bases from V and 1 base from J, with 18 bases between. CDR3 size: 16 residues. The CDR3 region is CASSVATGGGNTEAFF. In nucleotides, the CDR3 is TGTGCCAGCAGCGTGGCAACGGGCGGGGGGAACACTGAAGCTTTCTTT.

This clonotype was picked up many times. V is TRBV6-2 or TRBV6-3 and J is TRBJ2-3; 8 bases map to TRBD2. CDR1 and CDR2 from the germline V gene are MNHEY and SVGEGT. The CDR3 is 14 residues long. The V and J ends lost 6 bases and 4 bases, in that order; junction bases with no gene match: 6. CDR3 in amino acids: CASRHTSGSDTQYF. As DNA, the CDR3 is TGTGCCAGCAGACACACTAGCGGATCAGATACGCAGTATTTT.

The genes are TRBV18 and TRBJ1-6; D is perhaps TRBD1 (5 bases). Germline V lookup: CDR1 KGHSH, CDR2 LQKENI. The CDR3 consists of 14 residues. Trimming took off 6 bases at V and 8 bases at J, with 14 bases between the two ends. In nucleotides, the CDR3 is TGTGCCAGCTCCCCCCAGGACACTGATTCACCCCTCCACTTT. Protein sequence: CASSPQDTDSPLHF. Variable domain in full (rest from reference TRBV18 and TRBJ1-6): NAGVMQNPRHLVRRRGQEARLRCSPMKGHSHVYWYRQLPEEGLKFMVYLQKENIIDESGMPKERFSAEFPKEGPSILRIQQVVRGDSAAYFCASSPQDTDSPLHFGNGTRLTVT.

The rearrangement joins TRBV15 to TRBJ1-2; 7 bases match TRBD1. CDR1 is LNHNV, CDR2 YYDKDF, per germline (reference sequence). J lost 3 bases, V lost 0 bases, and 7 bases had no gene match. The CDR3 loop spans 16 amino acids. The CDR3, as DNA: TGTGCCACCAGCAGAGATGAAGGGGGCTGGCACTATGGCTACACCTTC. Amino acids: CATSRDEGGWHYGYTF.

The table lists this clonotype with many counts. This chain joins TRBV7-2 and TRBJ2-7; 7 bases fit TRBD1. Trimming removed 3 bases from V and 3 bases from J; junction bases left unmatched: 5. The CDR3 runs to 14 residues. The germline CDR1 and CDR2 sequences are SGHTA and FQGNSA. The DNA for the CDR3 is TGTGCCAGCAGCTTTGGGGCAGGGGGCTACGAGCAGTACTTC. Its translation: CASSFGAGGYEQYF. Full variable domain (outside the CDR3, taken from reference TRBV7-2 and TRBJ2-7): GAGVSQSPSNKVTEKGKDVELRCDPISGHTALYWYRQSLGQGLEFLIYFQGNSAPDKSGLPSDRFSAERTGGSVSTLTIQRTQQEDSAVYLCASSFGAGGYEQYFGPGTRLTVT.

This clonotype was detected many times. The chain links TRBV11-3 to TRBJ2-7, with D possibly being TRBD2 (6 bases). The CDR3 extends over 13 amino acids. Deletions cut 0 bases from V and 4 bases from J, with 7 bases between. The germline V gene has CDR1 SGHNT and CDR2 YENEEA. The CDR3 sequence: CASSLEGLYEQYF. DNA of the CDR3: TGTGCCAGCAGCTTAGAGGGACTTTACGAGCAGTACTTC.

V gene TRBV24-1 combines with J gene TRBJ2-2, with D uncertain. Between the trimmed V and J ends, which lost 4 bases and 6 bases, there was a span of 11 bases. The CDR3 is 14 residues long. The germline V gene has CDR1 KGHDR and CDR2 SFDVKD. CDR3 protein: CATSEPVQPGELFF. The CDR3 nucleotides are TGTGCCACCAGTGAACCAGTCCAGCCCGGGGAGCTGTTTTTT.

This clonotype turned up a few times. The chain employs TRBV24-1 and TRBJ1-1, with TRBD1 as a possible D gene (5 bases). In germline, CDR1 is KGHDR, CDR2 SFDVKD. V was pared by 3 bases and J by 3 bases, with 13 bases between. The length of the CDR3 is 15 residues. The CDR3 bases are TGTGCCACCAGTGATGGGGGGGGAGGTGACACTGAAGCTTTCTTT. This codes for CATSDGGGGDTEAFF.

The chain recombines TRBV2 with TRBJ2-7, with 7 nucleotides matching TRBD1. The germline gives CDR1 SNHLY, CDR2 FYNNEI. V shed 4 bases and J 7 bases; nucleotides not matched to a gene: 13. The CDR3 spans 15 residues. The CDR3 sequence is CASSGSPPATGEQYF. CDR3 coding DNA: TGTGCCAGCAGTGGGAGCCCCCCAGCGACAGGGGAGCAGTACTTC.

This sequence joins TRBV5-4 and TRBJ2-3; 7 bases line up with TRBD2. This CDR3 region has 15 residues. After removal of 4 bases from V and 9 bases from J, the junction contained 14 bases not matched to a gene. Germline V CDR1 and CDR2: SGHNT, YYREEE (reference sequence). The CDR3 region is CASSPGDPSGATQYF. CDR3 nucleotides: TGTGCCAGCAGCCCCGGGGACCCCAGCGGGGCAACGCAGTATTTT.

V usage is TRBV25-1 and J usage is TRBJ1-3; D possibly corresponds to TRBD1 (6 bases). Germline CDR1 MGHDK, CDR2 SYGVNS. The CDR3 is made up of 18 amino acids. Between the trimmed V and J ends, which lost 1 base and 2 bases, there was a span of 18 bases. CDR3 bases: TGTGCCAGCAGTGAATCGCCACTCCACAGGGCTCCTGGAAACACCATATATTTT. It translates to CASSESPLHRAPGNTIYF.